This T cell receptor beta chain derives from a study of T cell clonality in common variable immunodeficiency. Study observations and caveats: Fewer deletions and N-nucleotide insertions were reportedly seen in common variable immunodeficiency TCR beta sequences.

V dropped 1 base and J dropped 7; count of bases not matched to a gene: 12. The germline CDR1 and CDR2 sequences are SQVTM and ANQGSEA. This CDR3 contains 16 residues. This table comes from immunoSEQ multiplex PCR, and its TCRdb copy is limited to in-frame clones, with some not included. The record shows tens of thousands of clones for this sample, with no singletons present. This clone showed up many times. Its target is not known. Read data end 3 residues before the CDR3 end; the end is taken from the germline J gene. Patients and controls were mostly of Caucasian heritage. The clonotype was recovered from a person aged 18 to 70 in good health. The V and J genes are TRBV29-1 and TRBJ1-2; 10 bases fit TRBD1. Sequenced input: peripheral blood mononuclear cells. The sequenced part of the CDR3 DNA is TGCAGCGTTGAAGCCTCCGAGGAGACAGGGGGCTTTGGC. Protein sequence: CSVEASEETGGFG. The full CDR3 is CSVEASEETGGFGYTF.